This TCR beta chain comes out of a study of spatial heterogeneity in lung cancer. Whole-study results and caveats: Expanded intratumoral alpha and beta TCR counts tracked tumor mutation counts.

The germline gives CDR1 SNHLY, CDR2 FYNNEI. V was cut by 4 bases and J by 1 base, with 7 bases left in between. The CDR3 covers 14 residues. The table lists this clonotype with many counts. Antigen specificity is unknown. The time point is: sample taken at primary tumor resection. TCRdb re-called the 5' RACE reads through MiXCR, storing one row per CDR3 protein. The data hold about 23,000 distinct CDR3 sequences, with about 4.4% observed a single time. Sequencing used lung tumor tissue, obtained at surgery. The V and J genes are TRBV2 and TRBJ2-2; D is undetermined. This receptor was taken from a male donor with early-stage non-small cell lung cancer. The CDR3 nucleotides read TGTGCCAGCAGTGCCGAGCGGAACACCGGGGAGCTGTTTTTT. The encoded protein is CASSAERNTGELFF.